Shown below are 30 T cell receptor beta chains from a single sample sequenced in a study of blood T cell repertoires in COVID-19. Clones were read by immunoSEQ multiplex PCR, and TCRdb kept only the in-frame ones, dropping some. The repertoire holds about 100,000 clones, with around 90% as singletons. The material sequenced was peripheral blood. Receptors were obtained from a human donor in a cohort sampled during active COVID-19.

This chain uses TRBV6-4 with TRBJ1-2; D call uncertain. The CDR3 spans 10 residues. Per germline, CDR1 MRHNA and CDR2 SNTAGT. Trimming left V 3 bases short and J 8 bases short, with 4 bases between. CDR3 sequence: CASSERGYTF. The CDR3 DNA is TGTGCCAGCAGTGAGAGGGGCTACACCTTC.

The CDR3 DNA reads TGCGCCAGCAGCCAGCTACAGGGATGGGGTGAAGCTTTCTTT. As protein: CASSQLQGWGEAFF. The V and J genes are TRBV4-3 and TRBJ1-1; D possibly corresponds to TRBD1 (6 bases). CDR3 length: 14 amino acids. CDR1 is LGHNA and CDR2 is YSLEER in the germline V gene. V was pared by 3 bases and J by 7 bases, with 15 bases between.

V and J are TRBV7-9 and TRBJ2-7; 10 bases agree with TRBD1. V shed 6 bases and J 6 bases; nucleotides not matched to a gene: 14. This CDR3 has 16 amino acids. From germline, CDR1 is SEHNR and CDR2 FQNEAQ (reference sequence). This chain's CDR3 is CASSSIFDRGRLEQYF. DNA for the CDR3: TGTGCCAGCAGTTCTATATTTGACAGGGGGCGCCTCGAGCAGTACTTC.

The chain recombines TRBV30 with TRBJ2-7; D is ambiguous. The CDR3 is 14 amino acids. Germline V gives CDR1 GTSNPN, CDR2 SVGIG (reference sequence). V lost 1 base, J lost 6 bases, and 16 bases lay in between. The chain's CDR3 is CAWSEVYYPLEQYF. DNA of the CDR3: TGTGCCTGGAGTGAAGTCTACTACCCCCTCGAGCAGTACTTC. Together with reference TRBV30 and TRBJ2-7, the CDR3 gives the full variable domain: SQTIHQWPATLVQPVGSPLSLECTVEGTSNPNLYWYRQAAGRGLQLLFYSVGIGQISSEVPQNLSASRPQDRQFILSSKKLLLSDSGFYLCAWSEVYYPLEQYFGPGTRLTVT.

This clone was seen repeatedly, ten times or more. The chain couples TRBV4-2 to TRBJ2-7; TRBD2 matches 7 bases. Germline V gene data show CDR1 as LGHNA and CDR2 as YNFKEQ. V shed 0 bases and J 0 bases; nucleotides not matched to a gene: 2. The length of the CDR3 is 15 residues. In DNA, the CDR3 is TGTGCCAGCAGCCAAGATGAGCGGGGCTCCTACGAGCAGTACTTC. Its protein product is CASSQDERGSYEQYF.

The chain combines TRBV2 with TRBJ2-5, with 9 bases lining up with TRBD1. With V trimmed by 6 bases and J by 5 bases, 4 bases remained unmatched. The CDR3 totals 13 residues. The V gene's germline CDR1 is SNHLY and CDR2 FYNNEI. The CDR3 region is CASRTGGLETQYF. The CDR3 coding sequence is TGTGCCAGCAGAACAGGGGGCTTGGAGACCCAGTACTTC.

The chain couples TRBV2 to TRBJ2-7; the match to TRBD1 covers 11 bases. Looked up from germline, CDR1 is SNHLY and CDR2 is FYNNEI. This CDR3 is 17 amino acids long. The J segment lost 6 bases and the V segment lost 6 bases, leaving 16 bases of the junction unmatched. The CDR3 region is CASSLHAGTGGRGEQYF. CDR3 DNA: TGTGCCAGCAGCCTTCATGCCGGGACAGGGGGACGGGGCGAGCAGTACTTC. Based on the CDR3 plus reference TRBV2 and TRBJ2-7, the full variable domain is EPEVTQTPSHQVTQMGQEVILRCVPISNHLYFYWYRQILGQKVEFLVSFYNNEISEKSEIFDDQFSVERPDGSNFTLKIRSTKLEDSAMYFCASSLHAGTGGRGEQYFGPGTRLTVT.

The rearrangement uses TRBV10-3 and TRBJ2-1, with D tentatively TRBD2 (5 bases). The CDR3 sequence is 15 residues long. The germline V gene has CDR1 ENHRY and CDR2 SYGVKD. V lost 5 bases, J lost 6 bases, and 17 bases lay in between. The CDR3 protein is CAISRGIPGSNEQFF. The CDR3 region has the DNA TGTGCCATCAGTAGAGGGATCCCGGGGTCCAATGAGCAGTTCTTC.

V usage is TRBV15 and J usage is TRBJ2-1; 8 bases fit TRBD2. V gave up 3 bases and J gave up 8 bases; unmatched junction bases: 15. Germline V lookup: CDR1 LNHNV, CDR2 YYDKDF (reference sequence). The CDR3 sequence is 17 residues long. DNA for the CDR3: TGTGCCACCAGCAGCGGATACTCAGCGGGAGCCTTGGATGAGCAGTTCTTC. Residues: CATSSGYSAGALDEQFF.

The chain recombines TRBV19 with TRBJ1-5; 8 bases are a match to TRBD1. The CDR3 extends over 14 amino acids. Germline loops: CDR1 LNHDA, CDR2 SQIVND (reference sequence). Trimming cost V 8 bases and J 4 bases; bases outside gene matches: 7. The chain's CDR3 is CASWTGRRNQPQHF. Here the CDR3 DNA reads TGTGCCAGTTGGACAGGGAGAAGGAATCAGCCCCAGCATTTT.

For the CDR3, the DNA is TGTGCCAGCAGTGAGGCGGGTCCCCTTGGAAACACCATATATTTT. This sequence encodes CASSEAGPLGNTIYF. The chain recombines TRBV25-1 with TRBJ1-3; the D is unclear. Germline values: CDR1 MGHDK, CDR2 SYGVNS. Trimming took 3 bases from V and 3 from J, leaving 12 bases between them. This CDR3 has 15 amino acids. Variable domain in full (rest from reference TRBV25-1 and TRBJ1-3): EADIYQTPRYLVIGTGKKITLECSQTMGHDKMYWYQQDPGMELHLIHYSYGVNSTEKGDLSSESTVSRIRTEHFPLTLESARPSHTSQYLCASSEAGPLGNTIYFGEGSWLTVV.

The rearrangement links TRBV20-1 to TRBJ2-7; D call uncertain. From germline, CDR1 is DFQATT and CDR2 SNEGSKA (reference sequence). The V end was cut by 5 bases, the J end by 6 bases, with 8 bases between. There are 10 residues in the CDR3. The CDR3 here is CSALRREQYF. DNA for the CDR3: TGCAGTGCTCTGAGGCGCGAGCAGTACTTC.

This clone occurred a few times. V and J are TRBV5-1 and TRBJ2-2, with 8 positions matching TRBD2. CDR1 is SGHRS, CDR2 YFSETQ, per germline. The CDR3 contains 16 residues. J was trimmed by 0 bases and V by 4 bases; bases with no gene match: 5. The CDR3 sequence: CASSAGGYANTGELFF. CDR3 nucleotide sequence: TGCGCCAGCAGCGCGGGGGGATACGCGAACACCGGGGAGCTGTTTTTT.

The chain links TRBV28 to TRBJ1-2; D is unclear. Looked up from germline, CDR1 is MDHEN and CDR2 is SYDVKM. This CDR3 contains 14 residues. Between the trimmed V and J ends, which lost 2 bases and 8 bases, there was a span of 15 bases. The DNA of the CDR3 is TGTGCCAGCAGTTTAAGTCTAAGGCGGAGGGGCTACACCTTC. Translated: CASSLSLRRRGYTF.

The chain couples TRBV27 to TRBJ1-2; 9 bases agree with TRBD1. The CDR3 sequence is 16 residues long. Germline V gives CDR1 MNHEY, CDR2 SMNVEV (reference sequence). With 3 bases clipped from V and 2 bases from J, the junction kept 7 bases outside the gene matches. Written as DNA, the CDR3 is TGTGCCAGCAGTTTGGTGGGACAGGGTAGAAACTATGGCTACACCTTC. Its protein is CASSLVGQGRNYGYTF.

This CDR3 is CASSQVPPMGLANPDNTGELFF. The CDR3 DNA follows: TGCGCCAGCAGCCAAGTCCCCCCTATGGGACTAGCCAACCCAGATAACACCGGGGAGCTGTTTTTT. The V and J genes are TRBV4-1 and TRBJ2-2; 9 nucleotides line up with TRBD2. With 1 base clipped from V and 2 bases from J, the junction kept 20 bases outside the gene matches. The V gene's germline CDR1 is MGHRA and CDR2 YSYEKL. The CDR3 is 22 residues long.

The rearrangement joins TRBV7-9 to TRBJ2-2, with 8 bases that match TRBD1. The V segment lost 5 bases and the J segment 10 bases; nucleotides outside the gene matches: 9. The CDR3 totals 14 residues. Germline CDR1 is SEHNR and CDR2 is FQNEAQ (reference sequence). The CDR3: CASSPTPGGVELFF. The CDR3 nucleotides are TGTGCCAGCAGCCCAACCCCAGGGGGCGTGGAGCTGTTTTTT.

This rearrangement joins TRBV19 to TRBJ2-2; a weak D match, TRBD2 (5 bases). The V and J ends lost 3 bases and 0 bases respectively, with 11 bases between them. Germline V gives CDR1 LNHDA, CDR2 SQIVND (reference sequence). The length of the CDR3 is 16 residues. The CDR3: CASSIPPGTNTGELFF. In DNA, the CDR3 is TGTGCCAGTAGTATTCCTCCGGGGACGAACACCGGGGAGCTGTTTTTT.

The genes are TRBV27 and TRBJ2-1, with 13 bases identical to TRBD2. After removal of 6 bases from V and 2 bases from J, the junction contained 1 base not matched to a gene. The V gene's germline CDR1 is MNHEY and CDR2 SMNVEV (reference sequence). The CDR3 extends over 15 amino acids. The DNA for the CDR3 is TGTGCCAGCAGCGGACTAGCGGGAGCCTACAATGAGCAGTTCTTC. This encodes CASSGLAGAYNEQFF.

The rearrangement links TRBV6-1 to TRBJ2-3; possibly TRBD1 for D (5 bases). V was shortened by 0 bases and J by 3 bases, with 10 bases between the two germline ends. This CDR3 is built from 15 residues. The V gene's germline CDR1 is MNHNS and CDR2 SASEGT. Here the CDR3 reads CASSEAAGWTDTQYF. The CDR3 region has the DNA TGTGCCAGCAGTGAAGCGGCAGGGTGGACAGATACGCAGTATTTT.

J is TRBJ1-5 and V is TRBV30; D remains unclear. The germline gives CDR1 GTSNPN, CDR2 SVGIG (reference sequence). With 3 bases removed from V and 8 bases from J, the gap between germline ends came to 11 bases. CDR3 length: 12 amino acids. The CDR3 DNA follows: TGTGCCTGGAGGACCGTCGGGGAGCCCCAGCATTTT. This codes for CAWRTVGEPQHF.

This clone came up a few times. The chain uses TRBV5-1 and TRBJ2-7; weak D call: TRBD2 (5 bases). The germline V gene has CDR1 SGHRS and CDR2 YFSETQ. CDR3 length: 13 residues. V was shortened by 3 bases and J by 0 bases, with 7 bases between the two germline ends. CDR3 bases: TGCGCCAGCAGCTCGACTACCTCCTACGAGCAGTACTTC. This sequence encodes CASSSTTSYEQYF.

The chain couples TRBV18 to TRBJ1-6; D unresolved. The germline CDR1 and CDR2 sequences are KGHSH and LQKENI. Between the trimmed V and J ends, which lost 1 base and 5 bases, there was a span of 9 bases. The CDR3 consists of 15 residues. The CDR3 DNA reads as TGTGCCAGCTCACCACTCCACGGAGATAATTCACCCCTCCACTTT. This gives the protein CASSPLHGDNSPLHF.

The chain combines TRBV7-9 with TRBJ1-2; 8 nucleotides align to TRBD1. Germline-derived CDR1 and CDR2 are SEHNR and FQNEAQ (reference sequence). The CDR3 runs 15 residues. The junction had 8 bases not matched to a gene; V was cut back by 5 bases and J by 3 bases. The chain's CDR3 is CASSALDRVDYGYTF. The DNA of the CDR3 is TGTGCCAGCAGCGCACTGGACAGGGTAGACTATGGCTACACCTTC.

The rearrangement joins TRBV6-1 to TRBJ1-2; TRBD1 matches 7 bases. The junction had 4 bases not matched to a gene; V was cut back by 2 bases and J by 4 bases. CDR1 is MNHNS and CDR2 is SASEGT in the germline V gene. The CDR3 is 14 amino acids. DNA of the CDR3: TGTGCCAGCAGTGAACCAGGGGGAAGCTATGGCTACACCTTC. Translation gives CASSEPGGSYGYTF.

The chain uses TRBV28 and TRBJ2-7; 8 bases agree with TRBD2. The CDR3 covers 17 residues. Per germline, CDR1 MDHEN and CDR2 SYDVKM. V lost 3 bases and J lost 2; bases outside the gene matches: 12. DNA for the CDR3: TGTGCCAGCAGTTTCAATCGGGCTTCTAGCGGGCCCTACGAGCAGTACTTC. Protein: CASSFNRASSGPYEQYF.

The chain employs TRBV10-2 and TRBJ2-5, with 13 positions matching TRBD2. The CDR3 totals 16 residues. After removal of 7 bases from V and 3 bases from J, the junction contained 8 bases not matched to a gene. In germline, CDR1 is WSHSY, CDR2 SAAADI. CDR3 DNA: TGCGCCAGCAAGAGGAAACTAGCGGGAGGGGAAGAGACCCAGTACTTC. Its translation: CASKRKLAGGEETQYF.

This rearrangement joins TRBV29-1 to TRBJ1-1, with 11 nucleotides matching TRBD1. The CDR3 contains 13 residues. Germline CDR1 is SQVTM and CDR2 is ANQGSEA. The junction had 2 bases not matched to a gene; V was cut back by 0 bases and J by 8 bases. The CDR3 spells CSVEEGDRGEAFF. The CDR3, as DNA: TGCAGCGTTGAAGAAGGGGACAGGGGGGAAGCTTTCTTT.

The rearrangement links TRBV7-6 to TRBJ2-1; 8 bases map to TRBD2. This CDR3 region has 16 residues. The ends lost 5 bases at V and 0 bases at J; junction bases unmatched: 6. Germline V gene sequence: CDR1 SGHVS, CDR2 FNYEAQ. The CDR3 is CASSPNGLASYNEQFF. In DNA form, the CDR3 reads TGTGCCAGCAGCCCCAATGGACTAGCCTCCTACAATGAGCAGTTCTTC.

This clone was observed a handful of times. The CDR3 coding sequence is TGTGCCAGCAGTGAACTAGCGGGAGGGAACACCGGGGAGCTGTTTTTT. Its protein product is CASSELAGGNTGELFF. This sequence joins TRBV6-1 and TRBJ2-2; 11 bases are shared with TRBD2. This CDR3 comprises 16 residues. CDR1 and CDR2 from the germline V gene are MNHNS and SASEGT. V shed 2 bases, J shed 1 base, and the junction held 0 bases outside the gene matches.